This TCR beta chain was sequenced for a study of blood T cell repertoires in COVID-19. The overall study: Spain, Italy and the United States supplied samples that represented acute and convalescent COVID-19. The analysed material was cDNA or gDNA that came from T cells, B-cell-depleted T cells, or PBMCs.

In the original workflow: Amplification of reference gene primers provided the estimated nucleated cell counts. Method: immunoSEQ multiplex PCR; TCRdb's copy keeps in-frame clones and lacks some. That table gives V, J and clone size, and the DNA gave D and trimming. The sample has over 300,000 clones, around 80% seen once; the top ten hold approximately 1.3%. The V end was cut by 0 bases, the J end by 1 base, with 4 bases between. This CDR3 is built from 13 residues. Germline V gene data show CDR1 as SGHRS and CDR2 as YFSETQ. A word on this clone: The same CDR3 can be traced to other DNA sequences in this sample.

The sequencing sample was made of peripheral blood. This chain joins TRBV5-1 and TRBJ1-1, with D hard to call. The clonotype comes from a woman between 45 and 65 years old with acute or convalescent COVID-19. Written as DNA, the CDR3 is TGCGCCAGCAGCTTGGGTAGGAACACTGAAGCTTTCTTT. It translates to CASSLGRNTEAFF. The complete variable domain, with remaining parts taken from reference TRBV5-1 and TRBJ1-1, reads KAGVTQTPRYLIKTRGQQVTLSCSPISGHRSVSWYQQTPGQGLQFLFEYFSETQRNKGNFPGRFSGRQFSNSRSEMNVSTLELGDSALYLCASSLGRNTEAFFGQGTRLTVV.